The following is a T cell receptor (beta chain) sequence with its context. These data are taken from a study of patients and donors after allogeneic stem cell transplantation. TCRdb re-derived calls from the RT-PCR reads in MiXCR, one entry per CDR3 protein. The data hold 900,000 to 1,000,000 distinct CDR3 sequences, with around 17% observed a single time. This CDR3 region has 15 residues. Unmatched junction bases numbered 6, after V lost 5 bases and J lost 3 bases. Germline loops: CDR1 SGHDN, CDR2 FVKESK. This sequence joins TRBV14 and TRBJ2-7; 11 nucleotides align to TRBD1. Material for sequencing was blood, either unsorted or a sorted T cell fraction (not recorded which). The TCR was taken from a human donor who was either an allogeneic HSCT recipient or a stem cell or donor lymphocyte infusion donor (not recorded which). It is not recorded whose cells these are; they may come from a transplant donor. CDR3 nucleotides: TGTGCCAGCAGCGGACGGACAGGGGGCGTCTACGAGCAGTACTTC. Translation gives CASSGRTGGVYEQYF. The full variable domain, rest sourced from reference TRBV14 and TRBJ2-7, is EAGVTQFPSHSVIEKGQTVTLRCDPISGHDNLYWYRRVMGKEIKFLLHFVKESKQDESGMPNNRFLAERTGGTYSTLKVQPAELEDSGVYFCASSGRTGGVYEQYFGPGTRLTVT.